Below, 3 T cell receptor beta chains from the same sample are listed, as sequenced in a study of shared clonotypes between healthy human individuals. Clones were read by immunoSEQ multiplex PCR, and TCRdb kept only the in-frame ones, dropping some. The data show millions of clones, 90% to 95% seen once. The sample taken for sequencing was naive CD4+ T cells sorted from blood. Subset noted: CD45RA+ positively selected. The origin of the receptors is a young man in good health.

The chain employs TRBV10-1 and TRBJ2-7, with TRBD2 matching 8 bases. Germline CDR1 reads WNHNN; CDR2 reads SYGVQD (reference sequence). J was trimmed by 1 base and V by 0 bases; bases with no gene match: 5. The CDR3 contains 16 residues. CDR3 sequence (DNA): TGCGCCAGCAGTGAGTCATTCGGGAGGGGATCCTACGAGCAGTACTTC. Protein product: CASSESFGRGSYEQYF.

The chain combines TRBV30 with TRBJ2-7; perhaps D is TRBD1 or TRBD2 (6 bases each). The germline gives CDR1 GTSNPN, CDR2 SVGIG (reference sequence). Deletions cut 0 bases from V and 3 bases from J, with 12 bases between. This CDR3 comprises 14 residues. The CDR3 region has the DNA TGTGCCTGGAGTGTAGGGGGGACCCACTACGAGCAGTACTTC. Translated: CAWSVGGTHYEQYF.

CDR3 nucleotide sequence: TGTGCCAGCAGCGCGAGGGGACGGGGGCTCGGCTATGGCTACACCTTC. Protein: CASSARGRGLGYGYTF. The chain has TRBV5-8 and TRBJ1-2; TRBD1 is a possible D gene (6 bases). CDR1 is SGHTS, CDR2 YDEGEE, per germline. Trimming stripped 4 bases from V and 4 bases from J, with 20 bases between. This CDR3 comprises 16 residues.